These 26 T cell receptor beta chains originate from one sample sequenced in a study of T cells in Graves' hyperthyroidism and ophthalmopathy. Researchers took RNA transcripts and amplified the TCR beta CDR3 regions from them. RT-PCR in the first round (using the HTBI primer set) targeted the TCR CDR3. TCRdb reprocessed the multiplex PCR reads with MiXCR, giving one entry per CDR3 protein. The sample yields nearly 600,000 distinct CDR3 sequences, approximately 13% seen once. Sequenced material: blood. The receptors shown here come from a woman in her thirties with Graves' hyperthyroidism that later progressed to Graves' ophthalmopathy.

This clonotype was counted at least ten times. The V call is TRBV6-2 or TRBV6-3, the J call TRBJ1-2; 8 bases fit TRBD1. Germline values: CDR1 MNHEY, CDR2 SVGEGT. The CDR3 extends over 15 amino acids. V gave up 2 bases and J gave up 5 bases; unmatched junction bases: 7. The CDR3: CASSYPPGQGYGYTF. CDR3 in DNA: TGTGCCAGCAGTTACCCTCCCGGACAGGGATATGGCTACACCTTC.

The CDR3 DNA sequence: TGTGCCAGCAGTGAACCGGGGTCTAATGAAAAACTGTTTTTT. Its translation is CASSEPGSNEKLFF. This chain joins TRBV2 and TRBJ1-4; D is ambiguous. In germline, CDR1 is SNHLY, CDR2 FYNNEI. Deletions cut 2 bases from V and 3 bases from J, with 7 bases between. The CDR3 is 14 residues long.

There are many counts of this clonotype. V and J are TRBV28 and TRBJ2-7; tentatively, D is TRBD1 (6 bases). The V end lost 8 bases, the J end lost 1 base, and 12 bases lay between the germline ends. In germline, CDR1 is MDHEN, CDR2 SYDVKM. The CDR3 is 13 residues long. In DNA form, the CDR3 reads TGTGCCAGCCTTAAGGGGGATTCCTACGAGCAGTACTTC. Translating it yields CASLKGDSYEQYF.

This clonotype has ten or more counts. This chain connects TRBV28 to TRBJ2-6; tentatively, D is TRBD1 (5 bases). This CDR3 spans 16 amino acids. CDR1 is MDHEN, CDR2 SYDVKM, per germline. Trimming cost V 6 bases and J 0 bases, with 12 bases left between them. The CDR3 DNA sequence: TGTGCCAGCAGCCCTGACAGACTCTCTGGGGCCAACGTCCTGACTTTC. Translating it yields CASSPDRLSGANVLTF.

The table lists this clonotype with a few counts. The chain has TRBV3-1 and TRBJ1-2; D is unresolved. This CDR3 spans 15 amino acids. With 2 bases removed from V and 4 bases from J, the gap between germline ends came to 14 bases. Looked up from germline, CDR1 is LGHDT and CDR2 is YNNKEL (reference sequence). As DNA, the CDR3 is TGTGCCAGCAGCCAACCCCTCGAAACAACCTATGGCTACACCTTC. Its protein is CASSQPLETTYGYTF.

This clonotype was counted only a few times. This rearrangement joins TRBV6-1 to TRBJ1-2, with D maybe TRBD1 (6 bases). V lost 5 bases to trimming and J lost 5 bases, with 18 bases between them. The CDR3 consists of 15 residues. Germline V CDR1 and CDR2: MNHNS, SASEGT. The CDR3 DNA reads as TGTGCCAGCAGTCAACAACTTTCAGGACAGTATGGCTACACCTTC. Amino acid sequence: CASSQQLSGQYGYTF.

The gene calls are TRBV29-1 and TRBJ1-2; D is unclear. The V end lost 3 bases, the J end lost 2 bases, and 4 bases lay between the germline ends. This CDR3 is built from 11 residues. Germline V gene lookup returns CDR1 SQVTM and CDR2 ANQGSEA. The CDR3 protein is CSVEVNYGYTF. The CDR3 DNA is TGCAGCGTTGAGGTAAACTATGGCTACACCTTC. The full variable domain, completed using reference TRBV29-1 and TRBJ1-2, is SAVISQKPSRDICQRGTSLTIQCQVDSQVTMMFWYRQQPGQSLTLIATANQGSEATYESGFVIDKFPISRPNLTFSTLTVSNMSPEDSSIYLCSVEVNYGYTFGSGTRLTVV.

About this clonotype itself: A much larger clone sits a single nucleotide away, making a read error possible. This chain joins TRBV3-1 and TRBJ2-1, with TRBD2 matching 7 bases. The CDR3 is 17 amino acids. The germline V gene has CDR1 LGHDT and CDR2 YNNKEL (reference sequence). As DNA, the CDR3 is TGTGTCAGCAGCCAAGAGGGGACGGGAGGCACCTACAATGAGCAGTTCTTC. Protein sequence: CVSSQEGTGGTYNEQFF.

The V and J genes are TRBV14 and TRBJ2-1; a possible D gene is TRBD1 (6 bases). Trimming cost V 8 bases and J 2 bases, with 10 bases left between them. CDR3 size: 13 residues. Germline V gene lookup returns CDR1 SGHDN and CDR2 FVKESK. The CDR3 DNA follows: TGTGCCAGCGGCGCAGGGGCCTACAATGAGCAGTTCTTC. The encoded protein is CASGAGAYNEQFF.

A few counts support this clonotype. The V call is TRBV5-1, the J call TRBJ1-4; possible D gene TRBD1, 6 bases. There are 15 residues in the CDR3. CDR1 SGHRS and CDR2 YFSETQ come from the germline V gene. The V end lost 4 bases, the J end lost 7 bases, and 17 bases lay between the germline ends. The CDR3 protein is CASSGISTGSEKLFF. CDR3 coding DNA: TGCGCCAGCAGCGGAATTTCGACAGGTAGTGAAAAACTGTTTTTT.

This clonotype has a count of ten or more. The CDR3 DNA reads TGTGCCAGCAGTAATGGACAGGGAGCAGGAAACACCATATATTTT. Translating it yields CASSNGQGAGNTIYF. The chain joins TRBV12-3 or TRBV12-4 to TRBJ1-3, with 8 bases that match TRBD1. The CDR3 is made up of 15 amino acids. V lost 5 bases and J lost 4; bases outside the gene matches: 7.

This clonotype appeared many times. The chain carries TRBV20-1 and TRBJ2-7; D call uncertain. The CDR3 sequence is 9 residues long. V was trimmed by 4 bases and J by 5 bases, leaving 3 bases between them. Germline CDR1 reads DFQATT; CDR2 reads SNEGSKA (reference sequence). This CDR3 is CSANHEQYF. CDR3 in DNA: TGCAGTGCTAACCACGAGCAGTACTTC.

This clonotype was counted between two and nine times. The V and J genes are TRBV27 and TRBJ1-2; 7 bases fit TRBD1. The germline V gene has CDR1 MNHEY and CDR2 SMNVEV (reference sequence). The CDR3 is 14 residues long. V lost 4 bases to trimming and J lost 8 bases; unmatched junction nucleotides: 10. CDR3 nucleotides: TGTGCCAGCAGTTCCCGGGACAGCCCCTTAGGCTACACCTTC. It specifies CASSSRDSPLGYTF.

This clonotype has only a few counts. The V call is TRBV30, the J call TRBJ1-3; D is unresolved. In germline, CDR1 is GTSNPN, CDR2 SVGIG (reference sequence). Trimming removed 1 base from V and 0 bases from J, with 10 bases in between. The CDR3 totals 15 residues. DNA of the CDR3: TGTGCCTGGAGTGGACGGGAAAGCTCTGGAAACACCATATATTTT. Protein product: CAWSGRESSGNTIYF.

This clonotype has a count of ten or more. The chain has TRBV20-1 and TRBJ1-4; the D is unclear. The germline V gene encodes CDR1 DFQATT and CDR2 SNEGSKA (reference sequence). Trimming took 4 bases from V and 0 from J, leaving 6 bases between them. The CDR3 spans 13 residues. CDR3 region: CSAKNATNEKLFF. The CDR3 DNA reads TGCAGTGCTAAAAACGCAACTAATGAAAAACTGTTTTTT.

The chain joins TRBV24-1 to TRBJ2-1; D is unresolved. CDR1 and CDR2 (germline): KGHDR, SFDVKD. V lost 0 bases, J lost 2 bases, and 4 bases lay in between. This CDR3 has 14 amino acids. CDR3 sequence: CATSDLKPYNEQFF. The CDR3 DNA is TGTGCCACCAGTGATTTGAAACCCTACAATGAGCAGTTCTTC.

At least ten counts were recorded for this clonotype. The chain has TRBV6-1 and TRBJ2-3; 7 bases are a match to TRBD2. The CDR3 is 16 amino acids. V shed 6 bases and J 0 bases; nucleotides not matched to a gene: 9. CDR1 and CDR2 (germline): MNHNS, SASEGT. CDR3 bases: TGTGCCAGCAGATTTGCGCTAGCGGATAGCACAGATACGCAGTATTTT. Its protein product is CASRFALADSTDTQYF.

This clonotype has ten or more counts. The chain carries TRBV12-3 or TRBV12-4 and TRBJ2-7; 8 bases line up with TRBD1. V lost 1 base, J lost 2 bases, and 4 bases stayed unmatched. There are 15 residues in the CDR3. CDR3 region: CASSLGGQATYEQYF. The DNA for the CDR3 is TGTGCCAGCAGTTTAGGGGGACAGGCTACCTACGAGCAGTACTTC.

This clonotype appeared many times. This sequence joins TRBV2 and TRBJ2-5, with TRBD2 matching over 10 bases. Germline V gives CDR1 SNHLY, CDR2 FYNNEI. CDR3 length: 16 residues. V lost 6 bases to trimming and J lost 1 base; unmatched junction nucleotides: 8. CDR3 nucleotides: TGTGCCAGCAGGGGCGGTAGCGGGGGGCCCCAAGAGACCCAGTACTTC. This encodes CASRGGSGGPQETQYF.

This clonotype was found many times. This chain joins TRBV11-2 and TRBJ1-4, with D unclear. The CDR3 is 13 amino acids. Trimming stripped 6 bases from V and 5 bases from J, with 10 bases between. The V gene's germline CDR1 is SGHAT and CDR2 FQNNGV. CDR3 in amino acids: CASSLNMNEKLFF. In DNA form, the CDR3 reads TGTGCCAGCAGTCTCAATATGAATGAAAAACTGTTTTTT.

The chain is built from TRBV5-6 and TRBJ1-2; perhaps TRBD1 as D (5 bases). Trimming pared 9 bases from V and 2 bases from J, leaving 17 bases between. The CDR3 spans 14 residues. CDR1 SGHDT and CDR2 YYEEEE come from the germline V gene. The DNA of the CDR3 is TGTGCCACCGGGTGGGGCAGAGAGAACTATGGCTACACCTTC. Its translation is CATGWGRENYGYTF. The full variable domain, with the rest looked up from reference TRBV5-6 and TRBJ1-2, is DAGVTQSPTHLIKTRGQQVTLRCSPKSGHDTVSWYQQALGQGPQFIFQYYEEEERQRGNFPDRFSGHQFPNYSSELNVNALLLGDSALYLCATGWGRENYGYTFGSGTRLTVV.

This clonotype was observed many times. The chain has TRBV9 and TRBJ2-1, with a tentative D call TRBD2 (6 bases). The germline V and J ends were trimmed by 0 bases and 6 bases, with 19 bases remaining between them. Per the germline V gene, CDR1 is SGDLS and CDR2 is YYNGEE. The CDR3 runs to 17 residues. CDR3: CASSVAERGGNGNEQFF. CDR3 DNA: TGTGCCAGCAGCGTAGCTGAAAGAGGAGGGAATGGCAATGAGCAGTTCTTC.

Ten or more counts support this clonotype. The chain joins TRBV12-3 or TRBV12-4 to TRBJ2-3, with 7 bases matching TRBD1. J gave up 3 bases and V 5 bases, and 8 bases lay outside the gene matches. The CDR3 length is 15 residues. The CDR3 is CASSRTGRGTDTQYF. In DNA, the CDR3 is TGTGCCAGCAGTCGGACAGGCAGGGGGACAGATACGCAGTATTTT.

This clonotype has at least ten counts. The chain is built from TRBV11-3 and TRBJ2-1, with D maybe TRBD2 (6 bases). V lost 2 bases to trimming and J lost 5 bases, with 16 bases between them. The CDR3 covers 16 residues. The germline V gene has CDR1 SGHNT and CDR2 YENEEA. The CDR3 protein is CASSLWGENPNNEQFF. DNA for the CDR3: TGTGCCAGCAGCTTATGGGGGGAGAACCCCAACAATGAGCAGTTCTTC.

This clonotype was found many times. The V call is TRBV19, the J call TRBJ2-3, with D perhaps TRBD2 (5 bases). This CDR3 has 15 amino acids. V lost 4 bases and J lost 6, with 17 bases in between. CDR1 and CDR2 (germline): LNHDA, SQIVND (reference sequence). CDR3 in DNA: TGTGCCAGTAGTAACGGGTTCGCGGGTTGGGATACGCAGTATTTT. It is translated as CASSNGFAGWDTQYF.

The chain recombines TRBV7-8 with TRBJ2-1; 13 nucleotides agree with TRBD2. Germline trimming cut 4 bases from V and 10 bases from J; bases unmatched to any gene: 7. Germline-derived CDR1 and CDR2 are SGHVS and FQNEAQ. The CDR3 is 15 residues long. CDR3 protein: CASSSGLAGAYEQFF. The CDR3 DNA reads as TGTGCCAGCAGCTCCGGACTAGCGGGAGCCTACGAGCAGTTCTTC.